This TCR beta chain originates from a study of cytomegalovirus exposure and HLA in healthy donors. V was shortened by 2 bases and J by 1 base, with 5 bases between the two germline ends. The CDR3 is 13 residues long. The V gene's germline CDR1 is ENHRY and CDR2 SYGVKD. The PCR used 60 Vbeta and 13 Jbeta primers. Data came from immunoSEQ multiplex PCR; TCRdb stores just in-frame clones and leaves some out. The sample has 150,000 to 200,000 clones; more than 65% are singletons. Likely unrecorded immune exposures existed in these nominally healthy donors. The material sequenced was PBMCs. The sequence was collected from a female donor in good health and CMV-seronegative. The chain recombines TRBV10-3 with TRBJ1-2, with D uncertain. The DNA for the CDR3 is TGTGCCATCAGTGAGACAGTTAACTATGGCTACACCTTC. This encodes CAISETVNYGYTF.